Listed below are T cell receptor beta chains from one sample, sequenced in a study of regulatory T cells in long-lasting Graves disease. TCRdb re-analysed the multiplex PCR reads in MiXCR, keeping a single row per CDR3 protein. Seen here are roughly 500,000 distinct CDR3 sequences, 12% observed once, and the top ten hold 8% to 10%. This same sample was also part of a study on T cells in Graves' hyperthyroidism and ophthalmopathy.

The source material was peripheral blood mononuclear cells (PBMCs), sampled at new diagnosis, from a patient treated with antithyroid drugs. The receptor set was obtained from a woman aged 30 to 39 with Graves disease. The CDR3 runs from the conserved cysteine through the conserved F or W. The order of the fields is J gene, clone size, D gene, V gene, CDR3 DNA, CDR3 protein. The D gene is left open where the match is weak. Clone size is not always given. Where it is, it says once, few, many or a class for expanded clones.

>TRBJ1-5|NA|NA|TRBV10-1
TGCGCCACCTATTGGAGTCTCAATCAGCCCCAGCATTTT
CATYWSLNQPQHF
>TRBJ1-5|many|NA|TRBV28
TGTGCCAGCAGTTCCCCTCCTCAGCCCCAGCATTTT
CASSSPPQPQHF
>TRBJ1-2|few|TRBD1|TRBV6-2/TRBV6-3
TGTGCCAGCAGCTGGACAGGGAAAGCTAACTATGGCTACACCTTC
CASSWTGKANYGYTF
>TRBJ2-1|NA|NA|TRBV19
TGTGCCAGTTCTTCAAAGGCGTACAATGAGCAGTTCTTC
CASSSKAYNEQFF
>TRBJ2-1|NA|TRBD2|TRBV2
TGTGCCAGCAAGCGGGAGGGGCGGAGAGAGCAGTTCTTC
CASKREGRREQFF
>TRBJ1-2|NA|NA|TRBV18
TGTGCCAGCTCCCCGGGGACCGCGGACTATGGCTACACCTTC
CASSPGTADYGYTF
>TRBJ2-1|NA|TRBD2|TRBV19
TGTGCCAGTAGTGTTACCGGGACTACGACTTATGAGCAGTTCTTC
CASSVTGTTTYEQFF
>TRBJ2-1|NA|NA|TRBV6-1
TGTGCCAGCGAAGACACGCTGGCAAATGAGCAGTTCTTC
CASEDTLANEQFF
>TRBJ2-7|NA|TRBD1|TRBV19
TGTGCCAGTAGTATAGATCTTTGGACAGGGGCTAACGAGCAGTACTTC
CASSIDLWTGANEQYF
>TRBJ2-7|many|TRBD1|TRBV29-1
TGCAGCGTGGGACAGGGAGGCAACGAGCAGTACTTC
CSVGQGGNEQYF
>TRBJ2-5|many|TRBD1|TRBV9
TGTGCCAGCAGCGTTCGGACAGGGGAAGAGACCCAGTACTTC
CASSVRTGEETQYF
>TRBJ1-3|few|NA|TRBV18
TGTGCCAGCTCACCGTTGGGTTCCACGGAGACAGCTGGAAACACCATATATTTT
CASSPLGSTETAGNTIYF
>TRBJ2-7|many|TRBD1|TRBV2
TGTGCCAGCAATCCCACCGGGACAGGGAGCTCCTACGAGCAGTACTTC
CASNPTGTGSSYEQYF
>TRBJ2-7|NA|TRBD1|TRBV4-3
TGCGCCAGCAGCCATGCTGACTCCGGGACAGCCTACGAGCAGTACTTC
CASSHADSGTAYEQYF
>TRBJ1-2|many|NA|TRBV19
TGTGCCAGTAGTATGGTAAATGGGTTCCGCCTAAATGGCTACACCTTC
CASSMVNGFRLNGYTF
>TRBJ2-7|NA|NA|TRBV5-5
TGTGCCAGCAGCCTGGGGGTCGGGGATTCCTACGAGCAGTACTTC
CASSLGVGDSYEQYF
>TRBJ2-7|many|NA|TRBV6-2/TRBV6-3
TGTGCCAGCAGTTTCCGGCCCTCCTACGAGCAGTACTTC
CASSFRPSYEQYF